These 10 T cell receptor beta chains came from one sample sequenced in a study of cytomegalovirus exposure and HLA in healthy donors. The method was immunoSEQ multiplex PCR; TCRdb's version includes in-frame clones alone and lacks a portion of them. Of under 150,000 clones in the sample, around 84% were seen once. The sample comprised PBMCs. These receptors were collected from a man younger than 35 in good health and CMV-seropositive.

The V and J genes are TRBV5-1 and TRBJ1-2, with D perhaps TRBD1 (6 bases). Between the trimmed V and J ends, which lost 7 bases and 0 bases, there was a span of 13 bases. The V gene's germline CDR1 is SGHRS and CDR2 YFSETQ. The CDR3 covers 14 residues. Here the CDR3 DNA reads TGCGCCAGCGGAGGACAGCCTACTAACTATGGCTACACCTTC. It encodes CASGGQPTNYGYTF. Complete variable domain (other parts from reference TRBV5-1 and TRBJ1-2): KAGVTQTPRYLIKTRGQQVTLSCSPISGHRSVSWYQQTPGQGLQFLFEYFSETQRNKGNFPGRFSGRQFSNSRSEMNVSTLELGDSALYLCASGGQPTNYGYTFGSGTRLTVV.

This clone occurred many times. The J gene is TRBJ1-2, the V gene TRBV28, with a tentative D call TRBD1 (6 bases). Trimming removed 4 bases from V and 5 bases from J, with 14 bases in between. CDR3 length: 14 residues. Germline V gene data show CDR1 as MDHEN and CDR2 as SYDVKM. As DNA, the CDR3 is TGTGCCAGCAGTTGGACAGCCTCAACTTATGGCTACACCTTC. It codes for CASSWTASTYGYTF.

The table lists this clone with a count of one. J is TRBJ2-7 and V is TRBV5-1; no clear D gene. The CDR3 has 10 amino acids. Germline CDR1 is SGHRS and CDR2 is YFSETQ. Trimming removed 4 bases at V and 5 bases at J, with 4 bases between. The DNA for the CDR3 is TGCGCCAGCAGCGGCAACGAGCAGTACTTC. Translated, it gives CASSGNEQYF. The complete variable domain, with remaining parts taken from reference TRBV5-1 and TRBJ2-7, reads KAGVTQTPRYLIKTRGQQVTLSCSPISGHRSVSWYQQTPGQGLQFLFEYFSETQRNKGNFPGRFSGRQFSNSRSEMNVSTLELGDSALYLCASSGNEQYFGPGTRLTVT.

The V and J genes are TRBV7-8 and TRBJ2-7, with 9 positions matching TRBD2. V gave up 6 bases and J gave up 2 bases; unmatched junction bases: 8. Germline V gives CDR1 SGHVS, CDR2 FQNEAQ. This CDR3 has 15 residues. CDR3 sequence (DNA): TGTGCCAGCAGGAGCGGACTAGCGACGCCCTACGAGCAGTACTTC. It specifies CASRSGLATPYEQYF.

DNA of the CDR3: TGTGCCAGCAGCTTAGTGTTCGGTGGTCAGCCCCAGCATTTT. Its protein product is CASSLVFGGQPQHF. The chain joins TRBV7-8 to TRBJ1-5; no definite D call. This CDR3 region has 14 residues. Germline V gene data show CDR1 as SGHVS and CDR2 as FQNEAQ. Trimming shortened V by 1 base and J by 6 bases, and 10 bases separated the two germline ends.

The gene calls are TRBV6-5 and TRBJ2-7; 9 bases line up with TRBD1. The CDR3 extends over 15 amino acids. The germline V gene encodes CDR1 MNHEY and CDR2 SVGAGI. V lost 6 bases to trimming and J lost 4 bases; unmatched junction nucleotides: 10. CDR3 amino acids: CASSRRLGQGYEQYF. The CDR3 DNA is TGTGCCAGCAGCCGCCGCTTGGGACAGGGTTACGAGCAGTACTTC.

The CDR3 DNA reads as TGTGCCAGCAGTAACGCTCGACTAGCGGGAGTATACGAGCAGTACTTC. Translating gives CASSNARLAGVYEQYF. The J gene is TRBJ2-7, the V gene TRBV28; TRBD2 matches at 12 bases. Germline-derived CDR1 and CDR2 are MDHEN and SYDVKM. This CDR3 region has 16 residues. The junction had 9 bases not matched to a gene; V was cut back by 5 bases and J by 4 bases.

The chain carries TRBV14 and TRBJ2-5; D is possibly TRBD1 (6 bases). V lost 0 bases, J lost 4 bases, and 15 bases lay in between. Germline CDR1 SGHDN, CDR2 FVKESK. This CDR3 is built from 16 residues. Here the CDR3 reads CASSQDQGGRTETQYF. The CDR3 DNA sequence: TGTGCCAGCAGCCAAGATCAAGGGGGTAGGACAGAGACCCAGTACTTC.

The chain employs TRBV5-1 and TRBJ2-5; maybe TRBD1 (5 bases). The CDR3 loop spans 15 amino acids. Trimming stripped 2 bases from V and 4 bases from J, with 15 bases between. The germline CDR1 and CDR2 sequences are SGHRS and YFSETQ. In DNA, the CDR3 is TGCGCCAGCAGCTTAGGTCAGGGCATATCAGAGACCCAGTACTTC. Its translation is CASSLGQGISETQYF.

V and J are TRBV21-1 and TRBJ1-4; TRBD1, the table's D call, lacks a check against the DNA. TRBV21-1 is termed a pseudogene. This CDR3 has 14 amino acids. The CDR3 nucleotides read TGTGCCACCAAGACAGGGCCAATTAATGAAAAACTGTTTTTT. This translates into CATKTGPINEKLFF.